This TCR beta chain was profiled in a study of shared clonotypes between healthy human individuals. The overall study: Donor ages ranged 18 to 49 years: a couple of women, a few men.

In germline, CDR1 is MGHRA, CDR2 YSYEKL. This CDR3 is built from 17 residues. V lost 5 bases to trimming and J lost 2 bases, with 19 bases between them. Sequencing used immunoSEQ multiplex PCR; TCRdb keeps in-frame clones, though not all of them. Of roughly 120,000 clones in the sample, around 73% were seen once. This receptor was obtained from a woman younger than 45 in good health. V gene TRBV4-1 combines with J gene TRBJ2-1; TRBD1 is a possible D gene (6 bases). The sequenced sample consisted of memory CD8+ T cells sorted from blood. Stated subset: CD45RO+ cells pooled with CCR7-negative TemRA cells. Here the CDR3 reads CASSSHPGQVTYNEQFF. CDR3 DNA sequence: TGCGCCAGCAGCTCCCACCCGGGACAAGTTACCTACAATGAGCAGTTCTTC.